This T cell receptor beta chain was captured in a study of graft-versus-host responses after intestinal transplantation. As for the study in general: All recipients were transplanted with multivisceral, liver-intestinal, or isolated intestinal grafts. Each patient got anti-thymocyte globulin induction, then tacrolimus and steroids for about 3 years.

Germline V CDR1 and CDR2: SGHNT, YENEEA. The CDR3 covers 12 residues. V was clipped by 1 base and J by 11 bases, with 10 bases between them. Clones were read by immunoSEQ multiplex PCR, and TCRdb kept only the in-frame ones, dropping some. The data show some 24,000 clones, over 35% seen once. Both CD3+CD4+ and CD3+CD8+ responders that were proliferating and CFSE-low underwent sorting after the reaction. The clonotype comes from a human patient who received an intestinal transplant. Here the sequenced sample was alloreactive CD4+ T cells from a mixed lymphocyte reaction culture, taken before intestinal transplant. Subset here: CFSE-low proliferating T cells sorted from approximately 6-day pre-transplant mixed lymphocyte reaction (GvH or HvG direction). The chain couples TRBV11-3 to TRBJ2-3, with D unresolved. As DNA, the CDR3 is TGTGCCAGCAGCTTAGCACCATACGGGCAGTATTTT. Translated, it gives CASSLAPYGQYF.